This TCR beta chain is from a study of shared clonotypes between healthy human individuals. Germline assignment: CDR1 MNHNY and CDR2 SVGAGI (reference sequence). The CDR3 is 13 amino acids. Trimming removed 6 bases at V and 3 bases at J, with 12 bases between. Measured with immunoSEQ multiplex PCR; TCRdb has only the in-frame clones, and not every one. This table holds approximately 1.1 million clones, about four fifths found once. This sequence was found in a man younger than 30 in good health. Some clones in this sample may be carry-over from other donors' samples. The V gene is TRBV6-6, the J gene TRBJ2-7; D gene ambiguous. Sequences were obtained from memory CD4+ T cells from PBMCs. Described subset: CD45RA-negative fraction. Written as DNA, the CDR3 is TGTGCCAGCAGCTCCACAACGGACTACGAGCAGTACTTC. As protein: CASSSTTDYEQYF.